Sequencing of this T cell receptor beta chain was carried out in a study of T-cell memory formation after mild COVID-19. A few counts support this clonotype. Its target is unknown. Overall study findings and caveats: The main location of contracting CD4+ clones was CM and EM, and that of contracting CD8+ clones was EMRA.

TCRdb reanalysed the 5' RACE reads using MiXCR and keeps one entry per CDR3 protein. Of approximately 430,000 distinct CDR3 sequences in the sample, more than 20% were seen once. Source material: PBMCs or a T cell subset sorted from them (not recorded which). This receptor was taken from an adult woman who had mild COVID-19 (a few samples of this study predate the infection). Cell type and time point are not known.

This CDR3 is CAWTPDRVGSYEQYF. In nucleotides, the CDR3 is TGTGCCTGGACTCCCGACAGGGTGGGCTCCTACGAGCAGTACTTC. The V call is TRBV30, the J call TRBJ2-7, with TRBD1 matching 7 bases. Germline V gives CDR1 GTSNPN, CDR2 SVGIG (reference sequence). The CDR3 runs to 15 residues. After removal of 4 bases from V and 0 bases from J, the junction contained 9 bases not matched to a gene.